These 4 T cell receptor beta chains originate from one sample sequenced in a study of blood T cell repertoires in COVID-19. Repertoires were generated with immunoSEQ multiplex PCR, while TCRdb's copy carries only in-frame clones and drops some. The sample yields 150,000 to 180,000 clones, approximately 85% seen once. The sample was peripheral blood. These TCRs come from a man aged 55 to 69 with COVID-19, enrolled during active disease.

The V and J genes are TRBV3-1 (or the pseudogene TRBV3-2) and TRBJ2-1, with TRBD2 identical over 7 bases. V gave up 1 base and J gave up 5 bases; unmatched junction bases: 8. Per germline, CDR1 LGHDT and CDR2 YNNKEL (reference sequence). The CDR3 totals 16 residues. The CDR3 reads CASSQAATSINNEQFF. Written as DNA, the CDR3 is TGTGCCAGCAGCCAAGCGGCGACTAGCATAAACAATGAGCAGTTCTTC.

This chain connects TRBV5-4 to TRBJ1-1, with D tentatively TRBD1 (6 bases). The CDR3 has 15 amino acids. CDR1 SGHNT and CDR2 YYREEE come from the germline V gene (reference sequence). Trimming left V 4 bases short and J 3 bases short, with 16 bases between. DNA of the CDR3: TGTGCCAGCAGCGGGTACACAGGGTTGGACACTGAAGCTTTCTTT. Translating it yields CASSGYTGLDTEAFF.

The chain joins TRBV5-8 to TRBJ1-4, with unresolved D. The ends were cut back, 0 bases at V and 7 bases at J, with 13 bases in the middle. Germline CDR1 reads SGHTS; CDR2 reads YDEGEE. The length of the CDR3 is 15 residues. This CDR3 reads CASSLAPGTFEKLFF. In DNA form, the CDR3 reads TGTGCCAGCAGCTTGGCCCCAGGCACCTTTGAAAAACTGTTTTTT.

The chain has TRBV6-5 and TRBJ1-4; D is perhaps TRBD1 (6 bases). The V and J ends lost 7 bases and 7 bases respectively, with 16 bases between them. Germline CDR1 reads MNHEY; CDR2 reads SVGAGI. This CDR3 contains 14 residues. CDR3 coding DNA: TGTGCCAGCACCGGAGGGGGGGCATCTGAAAAACTGTTTTTT. Protein product: CASTGGGASEKLFF.